Shown below are 6 T cell receptor beta chains from a single sample sequenced in a study of blood T cells in healthy people across ages. Together with a sample-barcoded 5' primer, a J-beta primer mix was included in a second PCR lasting about 7 to 11 cycles. TCRdb fed the 5' RACE reads into MiXCR, producing one record per CDR3 protein. This table holds about 1.5 million distinct CDR3 sequences, approximately 42% found once. The sequencing input was blood. The receptors derive from a woman between 18 and 29 years old in good health.

This chain connects TRBV5-6 to TRBJ2-1; 8 nucleotides match TRBD2. Losses at the gene ends were 3 bases for V and 8 bases for J; bases not matched to a gene: 10. CDR3 length: 15 residues. Germline V gives CDR1 SGHDT, CDR2 YYEEEE. DNA for the CDR3: TGTGCCAGCAGCTCACGACTAGCGTACGTGGATGAGCAGTTCTTC. Its translation: CASSSRLAYVDEQFF.

This rearrangement joins TRBV7-3 to TRBJ2-1, with 15 bases that match TRBD2. Germline lookup yields CDR1 SGHTA and CDR2 FQGTGA. The ends lost 4 bases at V and 6 bases at J; junction bases unmatched: 4. CDR3 size: 16 residues. In DNA form, the CDR3 reads TGTGCCAGCAGCTCGGGACTAGCGGGAGGCTTCAATGAGCAGTTCTTC. Translated: CASSSGLAGGFNEQFF.

The rearrangement joins TRBV3-1 to TRBJ2-7; 7 bases map to TRBD2. With 4 bases clipped from V and 0 bases from J, the junction kept 9 bases outside the gene matches. Germline V lookup: CDR1 LGHDT, CDR2 YNNKEL (reference sequence). The CDR3 is 16 residues long. CDR3 in DNA: TGTGCCAGCAGCCGTATAGCGGGTAGGAGCTCCTACGAGCAGTACTTC. This encodes CASSRIAGRSSYEQYF.

The rearrangement uses TRBV12-3 or TRBV12-4 and TRBJ1-1, with 9 positions matching TRBD1. Unmatched junction bases numbered 8, after V lost 6 bases and J lost 6 bases. This CDR3 has 14 residues. The CDR3 loop is CASSPPGTGSEAFF. CDR3 nucleotide sequence: TGTGCCAGCAGCCCCCCCGGGACAGGGTCTGAAGCTTTCTTT.

V gene TRBV27 combines with J gene TRBJ2-2, with 11 positions matching TRBD2. The CDR3 contains 17 residues. Germline V lookup: CDR1 MNHEY, CDR2 SMNVEV (reference sequence). The ends lost 4 bases at V and 4 bases at J; junction bases unmatched: 8. Here the CDR3 reads CASSSISGRVGTGELFF. In DNA, the CDR3 is TGTGCCAGCAGTTCGATTAGCGGGAGGGTTGGCACCGGGGAGCTGTTTTTT.

This rearrangement joins TRBV5-5 to TRBJ2-3; D perhaps matches TRBD1 (5 bases). The CDR3 contains 16 residues. V gave up 1 base and J gave up 3 bases, with 15 bases separating them. Germline V gene lookup returns CDR1 SGHKS and CDR2 YYEKEE (reference sequence). CDR3 in DNA: TGTGCCAGCAGCTTGTCCACCGACCCAGGGACAGATACGCAGTATTTT. It encodes CASSLSTDPGTDTQYF. Filled out from reference TRBV5-5 and TRBJ2-3, the complete variable domain reads DAGVTQSPTHLIKTRGQQVTLRCSPISGHKSVSWYQQVLGQGPQFIFQYYEKEERGRGNFPDRFSARQFPNYSSELNVNALLLGDSALYLCASSLSTDPGTDTQYFGPGTRLTVL.